The 21 T cell receptor beta chains in this list originate from one sample, sequenced in a study of T cells in localized non-small cell lung cancer. TCRdb's copy holds only in-frame clones and misses some; the assay was immunoSEQ multiplex PCR. The sample lists about 34,000 clones, about 80% seen once, with roughly 33% in the top ten. This sample comprised peripheral blood, obtained before any cancer treatment. These receptors all stem from a male donor at least 60 years old with stage II squamous cell lung carcinoma.

This sequence joins TRBV5-1 and TRBJ2-3; 9 bases align to TRBD2. The V gene end was trimmed by 5 bases and the J gene end by 4 bases; junction bases not matched to a gene: 11. Per germline, CDR1 SGHRS and CDR2 YFSETQ. The CDR3 length is 16 residues. CDR3 region: CASRTGGGRASDTQYF. In nucleotides, the CDR3 is TGCGCCAGCAGGACGGGGGGCGGGAGGGCCTCAGATACGCAGTATTTT.

This clone was recorded a few times. J is TRBJ1-2 and V is TRBV11-2; 7 bases map to TRBD1. Germline values: CDR1 SGHAT, CDR2 FQNNGV. The CDR3 is 14 amino acids. Trimming cost V 4 bases and J 4 bases; bases outside gene matches: 6. The DNA for the CDR3 is TGTGCCAGCAGCTCGGGACAGCGATTCTATGGCTACACCTTC. It is translated as CASSSGQRFYGYTF.

This chain joins TRBV6-5 and TRBJ1-2, with D hard to call. V lost 5 bases and J lost 2, with 15 bases in between. This CDR3 has 15 residues. Germline-derived CDR1 and CDR2 are MNHEY and SVGAGI. CDR3 coding DNA: TGTGCCAGCAGTACGGAGAGGGTAGGGAACTATGGCTACACCTTC. As protein: CASSTERVGNYGYTF.

The chain couples TRBV27 to TRBJ2-7, with a tentative D call TRBD1 (5 bases). Germline CDR1 MNHEY, CDR2 SMNVEV (reference sequence). V was cut by 0 bases and J by 3 bases, with 12 bases left in between. CDR3 size: 15 residues. The chain's CDR3 is CASSLSEGDGYEQYF. As DNA, the CDR3 is TGTGCCAGCAGTTTATCGGAAGGGGATGGCTACGAGCAGTACTTC.

The V and J genes are TRBV5-4 and TRBJ2-4, with TRBD1 matching over 8 bases. There are 16 residues in the CDR3. The germline V gene has CDR1 SGHNT and CDR2 YYREEE (reference sequence). V dropped 0 bases and J dropped 6; count of bases not matched to a gene: 8. CDR3 nucleotides: TGTGCCAGCAGCTTGGCCCGGGACAGGACGGGAAACATTCAGTACTTC. Its protein is CASSLARDRTGNIQYF. Supplemented by reference TRBV5-4 and TRBJ2-4, the full variable domain reads ETGVTQSPTHLIKTRGQQVTLRCSSQSGHNTVSWYQQALGQGPQFIFQYYREEENGRGNFPPRFSGLQFPNYSSELNVNALELDDSALYLCASSLARDRTGNIQYFGAGTRLSVL.

The V and J genes are TRBV11-2 and TRBJ2-1, with D possibly TRBD1 on 6 matching bases. The CDR3 is made up of 16 amino acids. V was cut by 0 bases and J by 2 bases, with 11 bases left in between. The germline CDR1 and CDR2 sequences are SGHAT and FQNNGV. The CDR3 DNA reads TGTGCCAGCAGCTTAGAAACAGGGTGGACCTACAATGAGCAGTTCTTC. It is translated as CASSLETGWTYNEQFF.

The chain links TRBV2 to TRBJ1-4; 7 positions match TRBD1. Germline lookup yields CDR1 SNHLY and CDR2 FYNNEI. The J segment lost 5 bases and the V segment lost 5 bases, leaving 5 bases of the junction unmatched. This CDR3 is 14 amino acids long. In DNA, the CDR3 is TGTGCCAGCAGTAAGGACAGGATAAATGAAAAACTGTTTTTT. It translates to CASSKDRINEKLFF.

The gene calls are TRBV19 and TRBJ1-5; D is ambiguous. CDR3 size: 13 residues. Trimming took off 4 bases at V and 5 bases at J, with 9 bases between the two ends. Germline V gives CDR1 LNHDA, CDR2 SQIVND (reference sequence). The CDR3 DNA reads as TGTGCCAGTAGTAAGACACACTATCAGCCCCAGCATTTT. It specifies CASSKTHYQPQHF.

V and J are TRBV5-1 and TRBJ2-7; 8 bases are shared with TRBD2. The germline gives CDR1 SGHRS, CDR2 YFSETQ. The CDR3 is 16 residues long. After removal of 1 base from V and 6 bases from J, the junction contained 12 bases not matched to a gene. The CDR3 reads CASSLSSRGEAGEQYF. DNA of the CDR3: TGCGCCAGCAGCTTGAGTTCGCGGGGGGAAGCCGGCGAGCAGTACTTC.

J is TRBJ2-2 and V is TRBV7-6; 7 bases line up with TRBD2. The CDR3 is 18 amino acids. The germline V gene encodes CDR1 SGHVS and CDR2 FNYEAQ. The junction had 7 bases not matched to a gene; V was cut back by 0 bases and J by 0 bases. CDR3: CASSLALPGGTNTGELFF. The DNA of the CDR3 is TGTGCCAGCAGCTTAGCCCTCCCCGGGGGGACGAACACCGGGGAGCTGTTTTTT.

The chain employs TRBV5-1 and TRBJ1-4; tentative D call: TRBD1 (6 bases). Germline CDR1 reads SGHRS; CDR2 reads YFSETQ. The V end was cut by 4 bases, the J end by 0 bases, with 13 bases between. This CDR3 is 16 amino acids long. The DNA for the CDR3 is TGCGCCAGCAGCCCGGGGACATCTGCAACTAATGAAAAACTGTTTTTT. Encoded protein: CASSPGTSATNEKLFF. The complete variable domain, with remaining parts taken from reference TRBV5-1 and TRBJ1-4, reads KAGVTQTPRYLIKTRGQQVTLSCSPISGHRSVSWYQQTPGQGLQFLFEYFSETQRNKGNFPGRFSGRQFSNSRSEMNVSTLELGDSALYLCASSPGTSATNEKLFFGSGTQLSVL.

The table lists this clone with many counts. Its ends do not fully match the called genes, so a read error is possible. Other DNA sequences in the sample encode the same CDR3. The CDR3: CASSLNQASQPQHF. The DNA of the CDR3 is TGTGCCAGCAGCTTGAATCAGGCCTCCCAGCCCCAGCATTTT. The gene calls are TRBV5-1 and TRBJ1-5, with D unresolved. Germline V gene lookup returns CDR1 SGHRS and CDR2 YFSETQ. The CDR3 covers 14 residues.

This chain links TRBV27 with TRBJ2-3, with D perhaps TRBD2 (7 bases). Germline V gene data show CDR1 as MNHEY and CDR2 as SMNVEV (reference sequence). Trimming pared 8 bases from V and 1 base from J, leaving 13 bases between. The CDR3 covers 14 residues. CDR3 region: CASGRGSGTDTQYF. The CDR3 DNA reads TGTGCCAGCGGGAGGGGGAGCGGCACAGATACGCAGTATTTT.

The V call is TRBV7-9, the J call TRBJ1-3; D not resolved. The V gene's germline CDR1 is SEHNR and CDR2 FQNEAQ (reference sequence). The CDR3 contains 14 residues. V lost 5 bases, J lost 7 bases, and 15 bases lay in between. CDR3 residues: CASSPPTGRNTIYF. As DNA, the CDR3 is TGTGCCAGCAGCCCGCCGACGGGAAGGAACACCATATATTTT.

The chain joins TRBV13 to TRBJ1-2; a weak D match, TRBD1 (5 bases). The CDR3 spans 16 residues. Germline lookup yields CDR1 PRHDT and CDR2 FYEKMQ (reference sequence). Trimming removed 2 bases at V and 7 bases at J, with 20 bases between. The CDR3 DNA reads as TGTGCCAGCAGCTTAAGTTACGACAGAGGGCCCGTTGGCTACACCTTC. Translation: CASSLSYDRGPVGYTF.

The gene calls are TRBV7-2 and TRBJ1-6; TRBD1 aligns across 8 bases. CDR3 size: 12 residues. Germline V gene sequence: CDR1 SGHTA, CDR2 FQGNSA. J lost 15 bases, V lost 5 bases, and 6 bases had no gene match. This CDR3 is CASSTYRGVLHF. CDR3 sequence (DNA): TGTGCCAGCAGCACATACAGGGGGGTCCTCCACTTT.

The J gene is TRBJ2-7, the V gene TRBV19, with D hard to call. This CDR3 is 13 amino acids long. V was clipped by 4 bases and J by 5 bases, with 12 bases between them. Looked up from germline, CDR1 is LNHDA and CDR2 is SQIVND (reference sequence). The CDR3 is CASSTVPPHEQYF. The DNA for the CDR3 is TGTGCCAGTAGTACCGTTCCCCCCCACGAGCAGTACTTC.

This chain uses TRBV7-9 with TRBJ1-4; TRBD1 agrees at 8 bases. Unmatched junction bases numbered 7, after V lost 3 bases and J lost 7 bases. In germline, CDR1 is SEHNR, CDR2 FQNEAQ (reference sequence). The CDR3 spans 15 residues. CDR3 amino acids: CASSFAPGTGEKLFF. The CDR3 DNA follows: TGTGCCAGCAGCTTCGCTCCCGGGACAGGTGAAAAACTGTTTTTT.

This chain links TRBV11-2 with TRBJ1-1; TRBD1 is a possible D gene (5 bases). The germline V gene has CDR1 SGHAT and CDR2 FQNNGV. Trimming shortened V by 1 base and J by 1 base, and 7 bases separated the two germline ends. The CDR3 length is 14 residues. CDR3: CASSLAQGNTEAFF. CDR3 DNA: TGTGCCAGCAGCTTAGCCCAGGGGAACACTGAAGCTTTCTTT.

This chain uses TRBV30 with TRBJ2-1; 7 positions match TRBD2. The CDR3 sequence is 15 residues long. CDR1 is GTSNPN and CDR2 is SVGIG in the germline V gene (reference sequence). Trimming removed 2 bases from V and 0 bases from J; junction bases left unmatched: 4. The CDR3 spells CAWSKGGSSYNEQFF. The DNA of the CDR3 is TGTGCCTGGAGTAAGGGCGGGAGCTCCTACAATGAGCAGTTCTTC.

This clone was counted between two and nine times. V usage is TRBV5-6 and J usage is TRBJ1-2; D not resolved. This CDR3 contains 13 residues. Trimming removed 0 bases at V and 5 bases at J, with 8 bases between. CDR1 is SGHDT and CDR2 is YYEEEE in the germline V gene. The DNA for the CDR3 is TGTGCCAGCAGCTTGGTTAGTAATTATGGCTACACCTTC. The encoded protein is CASSLVSNYGYTF. The full variable domain, in which reference TRBV5-6 and TRBJ1-2 provide the parts outside the CDR3, is DAGVTQSPTHLIKTRGQQVTLRCSPKSGHDTVSWYQQALGQGPQFIFQYYEEEERQRGNFPDRFSGHQFPNYSSELNVNALLLGDSALYLCASSLVSNYGYTFGSGTRLTVV.